The 24 T cell receptor beta chains reported below all come from one sample, sequenced in a study of Tregs in tolerant kidney transplant recipients. Data came from immunoSEQ multiplex PCR; TCRdb stores just in-frame clones and leaves some out. Found here are more than 95,000 clones, roughly nine tenths of them singletons; the top ten hold around 0.6%. Sequencing was performed on CD4+ T cells from blood. Receptors originate from a human donor in good health.

This chain connects TRBV5-1 to TRBJ2-3; TRBD2 matches 7 bases. The germline CDR1 and CDR2 sequences are SGHRS and YFSETQ. This CDR3 has 13 amino acids. Trimming cost V 9 bases and J 0 bases; bases outside gene matches: 4. CDR3 nucleotide sequence: TGCGCCACCGCACTAGCGAGCACAGATACGCAGTATTTT. Its translation: CATALASTDTQYF. Complete variable domain (other parts from reference TRBV5-1 and TRBJ2-3): KAGVTQTPRYLIKTRGQQVTLSCSPISGHRSVSWYQQTPGQGLQFLFEYFSETQRNKGNFPGRFSGRQFSNSRSEMNVSTLELGDSALYLCATALASTDTQYFGPGTRLTVL.

The genes are TRBV6-5 and TRBJ1-2; 9 bases fit TRBD1. Unmatched junction bases numbered 4, after V lost 0 bases and J lost 5 bases. CDR1 is MNHEY and CDR2 is SVGAGI in the germline V gene. The CDR3 is 15 residues long. The CDR3 sequence is CASSYSGTGRYGYTF. The CDR3 DNA is TGTGCCAGCAGTTACTCCGGGACAGGGAGATATGGCTACACCTTC.

The chain combines TRBV30 with TRBJ1-1; maybe TRBD1 (5 bases). Per germline, CDR1 GTSNPN and CDR2 SVGIG (reference sequence). V lost 0 bases and J lost 5, with 19 bases in between. The CDR3 length is 16 residues. This CDR3 reads CAWSVGGAARGTEAFF. CDR3 in DNA: TGTGCCTGGAGTGTAGGTGGGGCCGCACGAGGAACTGAAGCTTTCTTT.

The chain carries TRBV6-1 and TRBJ2-7, with TRBD1 identical over 10 bases. V lost 5 bases, J lost 2 bases, and 3 bases stayed unmatched. The germline CDR1 and CDR2 sequences are MNHNS and SASEGT. The CDR3 runs to 14 residues. This CDR3 is CASSLDRGAYEQYF. The CDR3 DNA is TGTGCCAGCAGTTTGGACAGGGGGGCCTACGAGCAGTACTTC.

The chain joins TRBV19 to TRBJ2-2; perhaps TRBD2 as D (5 bases). The CDR3 is 14 residues long. Germline CDR1 reads LNHDA; CDR2 reads SQIVND (reference sequence). V was cut by 7 bases and J by 1 base, with 10 bases left in between. This CDR3 reads CASKGSLNTGELFF. CDR3 nucleotides: TGTGCCAGTAAAGGGAGTCTGAACACCGGGGAGCTGTTTTTT.

This clone was seen a single time. The J gene is TRBJ2-7, the V gene TRBV5-1; 11 nucleotides agree with TRBD2. J gave up 6 bases and V 0 bases, and 5 bases lay outside the gene matches. Germline V gives CDR1 SGHRS, CDR2 YFSETQ. This CDR3 region has 15 residues. The chain's CDR3 is CASSLVSGRAIEQYF. CDR3 bases: TGCGCCAGCAGCTTGGTTAGCGGGAGGGCCATCGAGCAGTACTTC.

The V call is TRBV10-3, the J call TRBJ2-1; TRBD1 matches 7 bases. Germline CDR1 ENHRY, CDR2 SYGVKD. J was trimmed by 3 bases and V by 4 bases; bases with no gene match: 6. The CDR3 consists of 15 residues. As DNA, the CDR3 is TGTGCCATCAGTGGGGGACAGCCAGGCTACAATGAGCAGTTCTTC. This codes for CAISGGQPGYNEQFF.

The V and J genes are TRBV11-2 and TRBJ2-3, with TRBD1 as a possible D gene (5 bases). The CDR3 sequence is 14 residues long. Germline CDR1 and CDR2: SGHAT and FQNNGV. Trimming shortened V by 3 bases and J by 3 bases, and 10 bases separated the two germline ends. This CDR3 is CASSFPTATDTQYF. CDR3 coding DNA: TGTGCCAGCAGCTTTCCGACAGCAACAGATACGCAGTATTTT. Complete variable domain (other parts from reference TRBV11-2 and TRBJ2-3): EAGVAQSPRYKIIEKRQSVAFWCNPISGHATLYWYQQILGQGPKLLIQFQNNGVVDDSQLPKDRFSAERLKGVDSTLKIQPAKLEDSAVYLCASSFPTATDTQYFGPGTRLTVL.

This sequence joins TRBV10-3 and TRBJ1-1, with D unclear. Trimming took 6 bases from V and 1 from J, leaving 15 bases between them. The V gene's germline CDR1 is ENHRY and CDR2 SYGVKD. The CDR3 runs 15 residues. The CDR3 sequence: CAIRSPFGGNTEAFF. The CDR3 coding sequence is TGTGCCATCAGGTCCCCATTCGGTGGGAACACTGAAGCTTTCTTT.

This chain uses TRBV27 with TRBJ2-5; D is uncertain. This CDR3 has 15 residues. Trimming shortened V by 2 bases and J by 1 base, and 11 bases separated the two germline ends. Germline assignment: CDR1 MNHEY and CDR2 SMNVEV (reference sequence). CDR3 amino acids: CASSLLLSAQETQYF. As DNA, the CDR3 is TGTGCCAGCAGTTTACTCCTATCGGCCCAAGAGACCCAGTACTTC.

This clone has just one count. The chain recombines TRBV11-2 with TRBJ2-2; 7 nucleotides agree with TRBD1. This CDR3 is 17 amino acids long. The J segment lost 6 bases and the V segment lost 5 bases, leaving 15 bases of the junction unmatched. Germline V CDR1 and CDR2: SGHAT, FQNNGV. CDR3 nucleotide sequence: TGTGCCAGCAGCCCTAGCCGCCGGACAGGCGGCGCCGGGGAGCTGTTTTTT. It encodes CASSPSRRTGGAGELFF.

The chain recombines TRBV15 with TRBJ2-2, with 9 bases lining up with TRBD2. The CDR3 sequence is 17 residues long. Germline V CDR1 and CDR2: LNHNV, YYDKDF (reference sequence). Trimming removed 0 bases from V and 5 bases from J; junction bases left unmatched: 7. CDR3 sequence reads: CATSRDGSGRGTGELFF. In nucleotides, the CDR3 is TGTGCCACCAGCAGAGATGGTAGCGGGAGAGGGACCGGGGAGCTGTTTTTT.

The V and J genes are TRBV5-1 and TRBJ1-4; D not resolved. The CDR3 contains 13 residues. The V end was cut by 2 bases, the J end by 4 bases, with 6 bases between. CDR1 is SGHRS, CDR2 YFSETQ, per germline. Here the CDR3 reads CASSFTVNEKLFF. The CDR3 bases are TGCGCCAGCAGCTTCACCGTTAATGAAAAACTGTTTTTT.

The chain has TRBV7-7 and TRBJ1-1, with D maybe TRBD1 (5 bases). Germline CDR1 reads SSHAT; CDR2 reads FNYEAQ (reference sequence). The CDR3 loop spans 15 amino acids. Trimming pared 4 bases from V and 2 bases from J, leaving 14 bases between. The CDR3 bases are TGTGCCAGCAGCTCCCTAGGGACGGGAAACACTGAAGCTTTCTTT. As protein: CASSSLGTGNTEAFF.

This sequence joins TRBV5-4 and TRBJ2-1, with TRBD1 identical over 9 bases. This CDR3 is 15 amino acids long. Germline V gene sequence: CDR1 SGHNT, CDR2 YYREEE (reference sequence). J lost 10 bases, V lost 0 bases, and 8 bases had no gene match. The CDR3 nucleotides read TGTGCCAGCAGCTTGGAGGGACAGGGAGGTGGGGAGCAGTTCTTC. Amino acids: CASSLEGQGGGEQFF.

The chain has TRBV2 and TRBJ2-5; D unresolved. CDR3 length equals 12 residues. The ends were cut back, 8 bases at V and 5 bases at J, with 12 bases in the middle. CDR1 SNHLY and CDR2 FYNNEI come from the germline V gene. The CDR3 DNA follows: TGTGCCAGCTTCTCGGCCGTGGAGACCCAGTACTTC. Translating gives CASFSAVETQYF.

This chain uses TRBV4-1 with TRBJ1-2; D not resolved. V lost 4 bases to trimming and J lost 0 bases, with 12 bases between them. This CDR3 is 15 amino acids long. Per germline, CDR1 MGHRA and CDR2 YSYEKL. CDR3 loop: CASSRDDAPNYGYTF. The CDR3 bases are TGCGCCAGCAGCCGGGATGACGCTCCTAACTATGGCTACACCTTC.

CDR3 nucleotide sequence: TGTGCCAGCAGTTTATCTGGGACTGGAAGTGAAGCTTTCTTT. Its translation is CASSLSGTGSEAFF. V and J are TRBV27 and TRBJ1-1; maybe TRBD1 (5 bases). Germline V gives CDR1 MNHEY, CDR2 SMNVEV (reference sequence). Trimming left V 0 bases short and J 7 bases short, with 12 bases between. The CDR3 has 14 residues.

The gene calls are TRBV5-5 and TRBJ2-7; tentatively, D is TRBD2 (5 bases). CDR1 and CDR2 (germline): SGHKS, YYEKEE (reference sequence). CDR3 length: 14 residues. V was pared by 3 bases and J by 5 bases, with 15 bases between. CDR3 residues: CASSYGGPGNEQYF. DNA for the CDR3: TGTGCCAGCAGCTATGGAGGCCCCGGGAACGAGCAGTACTTC. Based on the CDR3 plus reference TRBV5-5 and TRBJ2-7, the full variable domain is DAGVTQSPTHLIKTRGQQVTLRCSPISGHKSVSWYQQVLGQGPQFIFQYYEKEERGRGNFPDRFSARQFPNYSSELNVNALLLGDSALYLCASSYGGPGNEQYFGPGTRLTVT.

The chain uses TRBV18 and TRBJ2-7, with D possibly called TRBD1 or TRBD2 (5 bases each). The CDR3 has 16 amino acids. Trimming took 5 bases from V and 1 from J, leaving 18 bases between them. The germline V gene encodes CDR1 KGHSH and CDR2 LQKENI. The CDR3 nucleotides read TGTGCCAGCTCAAACCCCGGGACCCCACTTTCCTACGAGCAGTACTTC. This translates into CASSNPGTPLSYEQYF.

This chain connects TRBV7-8 to TRBJ1-5, with 8 bases identical to TRBD1. V lost 5 bases and J lost 1; bases outside the gene matches: 7. This CDR3 has 16 residues. Germline CDR1 SGHVS, CDR2 FQNEAQ. CDR3 in amino acids: CASSPQGALSNQPQHF. In nucleotides, the CDR3 is TGTGCCAGCAGCCCGCAGGGGGCTTTAAGCAATCAGCCCCAGCATTTT.

The CDR3 loop is CASSYQGHTEAFF. CDR3 coding DNA: TGTGCCAGCAGCTACCAGGGGCACACTGAAGCTTTCTTT. The genes are TRBV7-6 and TRBJ1-1, with D tentatively TRBD1 (6 bases). The germline CDR1 and CDR2 sequences are SGHVS and FNYEAQ. The CDR3 loop spans 13 amino acids. V was pared by 4 bases and J by 3 bases, with 9 bases between.

The V and J genes are TRBV5-4 and TRBJ2-5; the D is unclear. This CDR3 is built from 12 residues. V shed 0 bases and J shed 4 bases, with 4 bases lying between them. Germline CDR1 and CDR2: SGHNT and YYREEE (reference sequence). CDR3 sequence: CASSLDGETQYF. CDR3 DNA sequence: TGTGCCAGCAGCTTGGACGGAGAGACCCAGTACTTC. Drawing the rest from reference TRBV5-4 and TRBJ2-5, the complete variable domain is ETGVTQSPTHLIKTRGQQVTLRCSSQSGHNTVSWYQQALGQGPQFIFQYYREEENGRGNFPPRFSGLQFPNYSSELNVNALELDDSALYLCASSLDGETQYFGPGTRLLVL.

As DNA, the CDR3 is TGTGCCAGCAGTGCGTACGGGGAGCTGTTTTTT. Translating gives CASSAYGELFF. The chain couples TRBV25-1 to TRBJ2-2; no clear D gene. Germline V gene lookup returns CDR1 MGHDK and CDR2 SYGVNS. V lost 4 bases and J lost 7, with 4 bases in between. The CDR3 runs to 11 residues.